The rows below give T cell receptor beta chains drawn from one sample of a study of cytomegalovirus exposure and HLA in healthy donors. Repertoires were generated with immunoSEQ multiplex PCR, while TCRdb's copy carries only in-frame clones and drops some. The repertoire has some 190,000 clones, around 73% of them found once; the top ten carry less than 2.5%. Sequencing was performed on PBMCs. The receptors derive from a woman younger than 45 in good health and CMV-seropositive. Both conserved end residues are part of each CDR3. D genes are given only for firm matches. The listing skips clone size in some rows; elsewhere it reads once, few, many or a size class.

cdr3_nt	cdr3_aa	v_call	j_call	clone_size	d_call
TGTGCCAGCTCACCTGCCGGAGGGACAGGGGTTAGCAATCAGCCCCAGCATTTT	CASSPAGGTGVSNQPQHF	TRBV18	TRBJ1-5	few	TRBD1
TGTGCCAGCAGCCCAGACAGGTTCTATAATTCACCCCTCCACTTT	CASSPDRFYNSPLHF	TRBV7-9	TRBJ1-6	.	.
TGCGCCAGCAGCCAAGATGGGGCCGCGGGGACTAATGAAAAACTGTTTTTT	CASSQDGAAGTNEKLFF	TRBV4-3	TRBJ1-4	.	.
TGTGCCAGCAGCTCGCGGGTTAAGTCCGAGCAGTACTTC	CASSSRVKSEQYF	TRBV7-3	TRBJ2-7	few	.
TGCAGCGTTGCCGGGACTAGCGGGAGAGTCGGTGGGTACGAGCAGTACTTC	CSVAGTSGRVGGYEQYF	TRBV29-1	TRBJ2-7	.	TRBD2
TGTGCCAGCAGCGTAGCTTCACAGTATAAAGCTGAAGCTTTCTTT	CASSVASQYKAEAFF	TRBV9	TRBJ1-1	.	.
TGTGCCAGCTCACGACAAGGCGCAACTAATGAAAAACTGTTTTTT	CASSRQGATNEKLFF	TRBV18	TRBJ1-4	.	.
TGTGCCAGCAGTTACTCGGACAGGGGGCCGTACGAGCAGTACTTC	CASSYSDRGPYEQYF	TRBV6-5	TRBJ2-7	.	TRBD1
TGTGCCAGCAGCGTAGCGACAGATACGCAGTATTTT	CASSVATDTQYF	TRBV9	TRBJ2-3	few	.
TGTGCCAGCAGTGGCTTCTCGACTAGCGGGCACAATGAGCAGTTCTTC	CASSGFSTSGHNEQFF	TRBV6-4	TRBJ2-1	.	TRBD2